This TCR beta chain was obtained from a study of T cells after yellow fever vaccination. TCRdb re-analysed the 5' RACE reads in MiXCR, keeping a single row per CDR3 protein. The sample shows about 350,000 distinct CDR3 sequences, roughly 4.3% of them seen only once. Here the sequenced sample was PBMCs, taken 5 days after the yellow fever booster vaccination. The receptor was isolated from a man between 18 and 29 years old who received the YFV17D yellow fever vaccine.

For the CDR3, the DNA is TGTGCCAGCAGTTTACAGATAGATACGCAGTATTTT. Translated: CASSLQIDTQYF. The chain couples TRBV12-3 or TRBV12-4 to TRBJ2-3; D uncertain. This CDR3 comprises 12 residues. Trimming removed 2 bases at V and 5 bases at J, with 5 bases between.